This entry concerns a single TCR beta chain. Its antigen is as yet unknown. Repertoires were generated with immunoSEQ multiplex PCR, while TCRdb's copy carries only in-frame clones and drops some. The sample holds over 85,000 clones, more than 85% seen once. The time point: cycle 4 day 1 (C4D1), after five to seven weeks of nivolumab. No patient escaped relapse after autologous stem cell transplantation, and brentuximab vedotin exposure varied. Complete response, partial response or progressive disease made up the best responses. The data stem from a study of PD-1 blockade in classical Hodgkin lymphoma. Study-level points and caveats: Prior therapy or disease activity may underlie the repertoire differences, whose causes remain undefined.

The CDR3 consists of 13 residues. Germline V gene lookup returns CDR1 LNHDA and CDR2 SQIVND (reference sequence). V shed 5 bases and J 1 base; nucleotides not matched to a gene: 1. The sequences come from peripheral blood mononuclear cells (PBMCs), collected before the fourth cycle of nivolumab. This sequence was found in a human donor with classical Hodgkin lymphoma. The gene calls are TRBV19 and TRBJ1-2, with TRBD1 matching 7 bases. CDR3 region: CASSRDSNYGYTF. As DNA, the CDR3 is TGTGCCAGTAGTCGGGACAGTAACTATGGCTACACCTTC.